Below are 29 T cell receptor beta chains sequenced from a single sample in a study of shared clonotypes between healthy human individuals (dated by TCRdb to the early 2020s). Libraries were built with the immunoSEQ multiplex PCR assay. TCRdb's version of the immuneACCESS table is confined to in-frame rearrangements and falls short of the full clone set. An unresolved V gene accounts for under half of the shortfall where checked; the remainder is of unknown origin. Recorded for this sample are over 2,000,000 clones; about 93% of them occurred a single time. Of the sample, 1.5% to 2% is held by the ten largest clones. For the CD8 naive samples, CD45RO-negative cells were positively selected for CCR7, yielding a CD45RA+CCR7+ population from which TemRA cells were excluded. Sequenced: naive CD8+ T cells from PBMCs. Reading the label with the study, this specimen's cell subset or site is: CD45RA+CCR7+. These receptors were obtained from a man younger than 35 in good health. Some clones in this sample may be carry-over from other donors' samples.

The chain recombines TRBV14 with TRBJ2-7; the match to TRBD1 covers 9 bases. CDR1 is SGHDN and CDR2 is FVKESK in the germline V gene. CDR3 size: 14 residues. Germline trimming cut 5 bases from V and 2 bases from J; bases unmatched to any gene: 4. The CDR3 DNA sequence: TGTGCCAGCAGCAACCGGGACAGGGCCTACGAGCAGTACTTC. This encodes CASSNRDRAYEQYF.

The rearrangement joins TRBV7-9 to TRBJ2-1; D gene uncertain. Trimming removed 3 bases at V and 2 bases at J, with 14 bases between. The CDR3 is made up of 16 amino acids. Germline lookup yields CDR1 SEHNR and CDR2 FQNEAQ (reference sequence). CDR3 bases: TGTGCCAGCAGCTTCCGGGCCGGAGCTACCTACAATGAGCAGTTCTTC. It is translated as CASSFRAGATYNEQFF.

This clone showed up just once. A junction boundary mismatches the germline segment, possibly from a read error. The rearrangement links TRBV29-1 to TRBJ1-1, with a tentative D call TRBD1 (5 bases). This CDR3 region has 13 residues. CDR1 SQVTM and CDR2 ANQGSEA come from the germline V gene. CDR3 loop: CSVEGTVNTGAFF. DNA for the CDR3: TGCAGCGTTGAGGGGACTGTGAACACTGGAGCTTTCTTT.

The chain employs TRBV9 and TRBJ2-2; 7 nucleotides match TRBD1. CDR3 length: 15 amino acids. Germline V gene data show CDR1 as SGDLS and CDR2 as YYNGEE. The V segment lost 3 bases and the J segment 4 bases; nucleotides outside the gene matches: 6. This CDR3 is CASSGGTAATGELFF. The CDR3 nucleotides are TGTGCCAGCAGCGGGGGGACAGCGGCCACCGGGGAGCTGTTTTTT. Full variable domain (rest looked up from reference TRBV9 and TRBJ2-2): DSGVTQTPKHLITATGQRVTLRCSPRSGDLSVYWYQQSLDQGLQFLIQYYNGEERAKGNILERFSAQQFPDLHSELNLSSLELGDSALYFCASSGGTAATGELFFGEGSRLTVL.

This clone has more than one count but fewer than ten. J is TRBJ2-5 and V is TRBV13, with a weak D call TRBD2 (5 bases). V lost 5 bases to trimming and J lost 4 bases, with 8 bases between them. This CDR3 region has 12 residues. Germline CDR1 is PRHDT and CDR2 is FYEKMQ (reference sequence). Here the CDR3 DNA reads TGTGCCAGCAGCGACTATGGAGAGACCCAGTACTTC. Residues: CASSDYGETQYF.

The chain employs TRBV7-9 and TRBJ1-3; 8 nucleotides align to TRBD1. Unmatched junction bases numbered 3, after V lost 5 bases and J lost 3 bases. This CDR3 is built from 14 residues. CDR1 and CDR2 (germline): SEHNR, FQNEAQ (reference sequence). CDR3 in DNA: TGTGCCAGCAGCCCGGACAGGGATGGAAACACCATATATTTT. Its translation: CASSPDRDGNTIYF.

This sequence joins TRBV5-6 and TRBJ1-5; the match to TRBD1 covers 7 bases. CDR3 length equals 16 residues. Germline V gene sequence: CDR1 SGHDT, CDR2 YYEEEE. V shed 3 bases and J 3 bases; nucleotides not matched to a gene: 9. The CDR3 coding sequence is TGTGCCAGCAGCTGGGGGACAGCAGAACCCAATCAGCCCCAGCATTTT. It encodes CASSWGTAEPNQPQHF.

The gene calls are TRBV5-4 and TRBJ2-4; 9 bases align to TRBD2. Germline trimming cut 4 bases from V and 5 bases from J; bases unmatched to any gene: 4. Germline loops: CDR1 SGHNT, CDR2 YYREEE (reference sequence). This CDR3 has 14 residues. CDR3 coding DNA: TGTGCCAGCAGCCCCGGGACTAGCCAAAACATTCAGTACTTC. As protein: CASSPGTSQNIQYF.

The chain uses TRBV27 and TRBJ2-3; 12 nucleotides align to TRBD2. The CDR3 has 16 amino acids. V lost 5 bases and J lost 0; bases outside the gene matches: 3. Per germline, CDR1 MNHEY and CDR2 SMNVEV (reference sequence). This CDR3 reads CASSGLAGISTDTQYF. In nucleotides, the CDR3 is TGTGCCAGCAGTGGACTAGCGGGAATCAGCACAGATACGCAGTATTTT.

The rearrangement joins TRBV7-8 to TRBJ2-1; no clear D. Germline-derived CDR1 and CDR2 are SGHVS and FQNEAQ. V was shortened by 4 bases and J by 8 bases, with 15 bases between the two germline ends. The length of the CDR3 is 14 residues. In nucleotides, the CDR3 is TGTGCCAGCAGCTCCCGGTTCGGCCACCATGAGCAGTTCTTC. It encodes CASSSRFGHHEQFF.

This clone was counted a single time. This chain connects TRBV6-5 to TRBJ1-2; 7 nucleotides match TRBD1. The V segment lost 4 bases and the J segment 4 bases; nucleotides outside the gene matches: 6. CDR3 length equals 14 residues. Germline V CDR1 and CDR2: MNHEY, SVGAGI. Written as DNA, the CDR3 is TGTGCCAGCAGTTCACCGGGACAGACCTATGGCTACACCTTC. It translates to CASSSPGQTYGYTF.

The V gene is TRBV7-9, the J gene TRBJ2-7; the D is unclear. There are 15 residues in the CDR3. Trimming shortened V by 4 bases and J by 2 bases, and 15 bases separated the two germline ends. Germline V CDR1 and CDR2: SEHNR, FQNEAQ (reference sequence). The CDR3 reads CASSSNLENPYEQYF. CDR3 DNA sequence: TGTGCCAGCAGCTCCAATCTGGAGAATCCCTACGAGCAGTACTTC.

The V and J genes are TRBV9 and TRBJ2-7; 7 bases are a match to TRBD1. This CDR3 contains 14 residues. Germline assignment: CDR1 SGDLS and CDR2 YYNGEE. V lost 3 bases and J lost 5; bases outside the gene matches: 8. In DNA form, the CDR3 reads TGTGCCAGCAGCGCCTCCCGAGGGGGCGACGAGCAGTACTTC. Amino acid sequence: CASSASRGGDEQYF.

CDR3 in DNA: TGCAGCGTTGAACTGCTGTCGGCTTGGACAGAGAACACTGAAGCTTTCTTT. This gives the protein CSVELLSAWTENTEAFF. The V and J genes are TRBV29-1 and TRBJ1-1; tentatively, D is TRBD1 (6 bases). V lost 2 bases to trimming and J lost 1 base, with 20 bases between them. The germline V gene encodes CDR1 SQVTM and CDR2 ANQGSEA. The CDR3 sequence is 17 residues long.

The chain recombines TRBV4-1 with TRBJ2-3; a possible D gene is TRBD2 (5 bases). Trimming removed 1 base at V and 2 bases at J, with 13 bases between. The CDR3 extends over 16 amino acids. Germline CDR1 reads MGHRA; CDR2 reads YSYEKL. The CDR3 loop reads CASSQVPSRYTDTQYF. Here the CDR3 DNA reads TGCGCCAGCAGCCAAGTACCTAGCCGATACACAGATACGCAGTATTTT.

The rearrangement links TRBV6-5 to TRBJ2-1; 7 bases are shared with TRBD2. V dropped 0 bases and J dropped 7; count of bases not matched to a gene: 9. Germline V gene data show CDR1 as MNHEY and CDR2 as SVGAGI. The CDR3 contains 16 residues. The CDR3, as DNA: TGTGCCAGCAGTTACTCGAGATGGGTGGGAGGGAATGAGCAGTTCTTC. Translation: CASSYSRWVGGNEQFF.

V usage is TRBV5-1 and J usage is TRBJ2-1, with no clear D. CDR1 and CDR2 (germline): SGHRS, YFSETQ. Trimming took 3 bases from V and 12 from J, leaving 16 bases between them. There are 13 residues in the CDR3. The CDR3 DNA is TGCGCCAGCAGCTCTCCCTGGGATAGGGCGCAGTTCTTC. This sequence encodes CASSSPWDRAQFF.

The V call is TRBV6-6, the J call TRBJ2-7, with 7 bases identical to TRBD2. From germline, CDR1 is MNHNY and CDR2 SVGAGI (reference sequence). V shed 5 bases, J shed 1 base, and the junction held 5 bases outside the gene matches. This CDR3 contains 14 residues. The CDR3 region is CASSQPSGSYEQYF. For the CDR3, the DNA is TGTGCCAGCAGTCAGCCTAGCGGTTCCTACGAGCAGTACTTC.

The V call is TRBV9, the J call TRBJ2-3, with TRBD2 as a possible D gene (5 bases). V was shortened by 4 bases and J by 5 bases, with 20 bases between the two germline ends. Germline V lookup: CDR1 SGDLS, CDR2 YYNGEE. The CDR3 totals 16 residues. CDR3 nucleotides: TGTGCCAGCAGCCCTCCAACTAGGTTTTCGGGAGATACGCAGTATTTT. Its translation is CASSPPTRFSGDTQYF. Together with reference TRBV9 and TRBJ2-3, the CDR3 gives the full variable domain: DSGVTQTPKHLITATGQRVTLRCSPRSGDLSVYWYQQSLDQGLQFLIQYYNGEERAKGNILERFSAQQFPDLHSELNLSSLELGDSALYFCASSPPTRFSGDTQYFGPGTRLTVL.

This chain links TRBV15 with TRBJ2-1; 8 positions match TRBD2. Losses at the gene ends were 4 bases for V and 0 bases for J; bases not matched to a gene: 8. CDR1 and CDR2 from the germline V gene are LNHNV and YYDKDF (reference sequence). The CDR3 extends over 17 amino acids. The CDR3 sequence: CATSNGRGTSSYNEQFF. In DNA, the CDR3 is TGTGCCACCAGCAACGGGAGGGGAACTAGCTCCTACAATGAGCAGTTCTTC. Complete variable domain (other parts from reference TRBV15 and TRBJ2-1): DAMVIQNPRYQVTQFGKPVTLSCSQTLNHNVMYWYQQKSSQAPKLLFHYYDKDFNNEADTPDNFQSRRPNTSFCFLDIRSPGLGDTAMYLCATSNGRGTSSYNEQFFGPGTRLTVL.

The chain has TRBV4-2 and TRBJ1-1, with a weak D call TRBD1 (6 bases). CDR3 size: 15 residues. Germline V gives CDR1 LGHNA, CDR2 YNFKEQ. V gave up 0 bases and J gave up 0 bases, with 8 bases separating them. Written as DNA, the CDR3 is TGTGCCAGCAGCCAAGAAGGGACACTGAACACTGAAGCTTTCTTT. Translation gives CASSQEGTLNTEAFF.

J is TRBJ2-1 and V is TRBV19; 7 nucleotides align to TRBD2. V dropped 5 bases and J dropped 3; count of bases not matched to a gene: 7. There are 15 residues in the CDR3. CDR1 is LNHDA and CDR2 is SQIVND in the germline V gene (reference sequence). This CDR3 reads CASSPDRGVYNEQFF. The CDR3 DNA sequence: TGTGCCAGTAGTCCCGACCGGGGGGTCTACAATGAGCAGTTCTTC.

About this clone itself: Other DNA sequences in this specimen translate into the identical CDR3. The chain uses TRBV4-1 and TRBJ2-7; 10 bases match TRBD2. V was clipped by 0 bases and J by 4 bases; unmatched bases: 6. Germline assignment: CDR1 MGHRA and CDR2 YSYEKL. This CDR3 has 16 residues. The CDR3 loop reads CASSQEASGRGYEQYF. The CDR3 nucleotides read TGCGCCAGCAGCCAAGAGGCAAGCGGGAGGGGATACGAGCAGTACTTC.

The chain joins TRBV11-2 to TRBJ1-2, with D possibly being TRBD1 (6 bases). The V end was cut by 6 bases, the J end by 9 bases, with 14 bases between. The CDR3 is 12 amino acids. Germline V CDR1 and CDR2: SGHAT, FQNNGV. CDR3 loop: CASRGQNIRYTF. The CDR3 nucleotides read TGTGCCAGCAGAGGACAGAACATTCGCTACACCTTC.

Here the CDR3 reads CASRGLGRTYEQYF. CDR3 sequence (DNA): TGTGCCAGCAGGGGACTCGGGAGAACCTACGAGCAGTACTTC. The rearrangement uses TRBV6-1 and TRBJ2-7; D possibly corresponds to TRBD2 (6 bases). CDR1 and CDR2 (germline): MNHNS, SASEGT. The CDR3 has 14 amino acids. Trimming took 6 bases from V and 2 from J, leaving 14 bases between them.

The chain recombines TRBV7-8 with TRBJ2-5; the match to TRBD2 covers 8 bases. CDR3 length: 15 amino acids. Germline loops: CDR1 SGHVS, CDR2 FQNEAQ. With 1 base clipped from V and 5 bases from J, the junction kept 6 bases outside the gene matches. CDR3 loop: CASSLGGLGVETQYF. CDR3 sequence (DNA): TGTGCCAGCAGCTTAGGGGGACTAGGTGTGGAGACCCAGTACTTC.

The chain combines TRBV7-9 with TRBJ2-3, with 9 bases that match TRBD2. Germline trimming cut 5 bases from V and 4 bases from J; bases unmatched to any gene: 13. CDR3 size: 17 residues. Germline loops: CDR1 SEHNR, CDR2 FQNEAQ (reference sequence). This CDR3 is CASSGRRGGRVSDTQYF. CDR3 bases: TGTGCCAGCAGCGGCCGGAGGGGCGGGAGGGTTTCAGATACGCAGTATTTT. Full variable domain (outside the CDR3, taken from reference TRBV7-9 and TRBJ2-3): DTGVSQNPRHKITKRGQNVTFRCDPISEHNRLYWYRQTLGQGPEFLTYFQNEAQLEKSRLLSDRFSAERPKGSFSTLEIQRTEQGDSAMYLCASSGRRGGRVSDTQYFGPGTRLTVL.

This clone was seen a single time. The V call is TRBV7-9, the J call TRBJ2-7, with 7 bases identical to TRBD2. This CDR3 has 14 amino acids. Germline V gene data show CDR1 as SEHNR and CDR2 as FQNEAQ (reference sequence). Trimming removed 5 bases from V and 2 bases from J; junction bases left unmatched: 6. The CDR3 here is CASSPSSGTYEQYF. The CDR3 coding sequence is TGTGCCAGCAGCCCGTCTAGCGGCACCTACGAGCAGTACTTC. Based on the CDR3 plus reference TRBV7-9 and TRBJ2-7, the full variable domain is DTGVSQNPRHKITKRGQNVTFRCDPISEHNRLYWYRQTLGQGPEFLTYFQNEAQLEKSRLLSDRFSAERPKGSFSTLEIQRTEQGDSAMYLCASSPSSGTYEQYFGPGTRLTVT.

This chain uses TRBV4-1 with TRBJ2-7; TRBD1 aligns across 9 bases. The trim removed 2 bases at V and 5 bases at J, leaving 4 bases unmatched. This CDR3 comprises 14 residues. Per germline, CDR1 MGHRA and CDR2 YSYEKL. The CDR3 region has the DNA TGCGCCAGCAGCCAAAGGGACAGGGCCCACGAGCAGTACTTC. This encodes CASSQRDRAHEQYF.